Presented here are 15 T cell receptor beta chains from one specimen sequenced in a study of cytomegalovirus exposure and HLA in healthy donors. With 60 Vbeta and 13 Jbeta primers, the PCR was carried out. Clones were sequenced by immunoSEQ multiplex PCR, and TCRdb holds only the in-frame ones, with some missing. Among about 200,000 clones listed, over 75% were seen once. Sequencing used PBMCs. These TCRs come from a boy between 2 and 10 years old in good health and CMV-seronegative.

This sequence joins TRBV20-1 and TRBJ1-2; the match to TRBD1 covers 7 bases. Germline V CDR1 and CDR2: DFQATT, SNEGSKA (reference sequence). This CDR3 region has 11 residues. The junction had 3 bases not matched to a gene; V was cut back by 1 base and J by 10 bases. CDR3 sequence reads: CSARGTGSYTF. The CDR3 nucleotides read TGCAGTGCTAGAGGGACAGGATCCTACACCTTC.

The V gene is TRBV2, the J gene TRBJ2-1; perhaps TRBD1 as D (5 bases). Per the germline V gene, CDR1 is SNHLY and CDR2 is FYNNEI. The CDR3 consists of 15 residues. V lost 6 bases and J 7 bases, leaving 19 bases between the germline ends. The CDR3 nucleotides are TGTGCCAGCAGAGCTCTAGTAAACAGGATAAATGAGCAGTTCTTC. It is translated as CASRALVNRINEQFF.

Only a few counts were recorded for this clone. The chain recombines TRBV7-9 with TRBJ2-5; tentative D call: TRBD1 (6 bases). The closer fit of TRBJ2-7 to the DNA end suggests the J call may be wrong. Germline assignment: CDR1 SEHNR and CDR2 FQNEAQ (reference sequence). There are 13 residues in the CDR3. Here the CDR3 DNA reads TGTGCCAGCCTAAAGGACAGAAGCTACGAGCAGTACTTC. Translating it yields CASLKDRSYEQYF.

The CDR3 here is CASRAGGYNQPQHF. In DNA form, the CDR3 reads TGTGCCAGCAGAGCAGGGGGTTACAATCAGCCCCAGCATTTT. The chain is built from TRBV6-5 and TRBJ1-5; 7 bases fit TRBD1. The CDR3 sequence is 14 residues long. V shed 6 bases and J 3 bases; nucleotides not matched to a gene: 5. Germline V gene data show CDR1 as MNHEY and CDR2 as SVGAGI.

This clone was detected only once. The rearrangement links TRBV4-3 to TRBJ2-3, with D possibly matching TRBD2 (5 bases). From germline, CDR1 is LGHNA and CDR2 YSLEER. V was cut by 1 base and J by 3 bases, with 14 bases left in between. This CDR3 contains 16 residues. The CDR3 region is CASSQAVFPGTDTQYF. The CDR3 bases are TGCGCCAGCAGCCAAGCCGTCTTCCCGGGGACAGATACGCAGTATTTT.

The chain employs TRBV10-3 and TRBJ2-6; no reliable D call. V lost 3 bases and J 0 bases, leaving 3 bases between the germline ends. This CDR3 spans 14 amino acids. Germline V gene lookup returns CDR1 ENHRY and CDR2 SYGVKD. CDR3 bases: TGTGCCATCAGTGACAGCTCTGGGGCCAACGTCCTGACTTTC. It encodes CAISDSSGANVLTF.

The chain couples TRBV29-1 to TRBJ1-2; the match to TRBD1 covers 9 bases. CDR3 size: 15 residues. The germline V gene encodes CDR1 SQVTM and CDR2 ANQGSEA. Trimming at V came to 6 bases and at J to 8 bases, leaving 16 bases not matched to a gene. The CDR3 region is CSVEPKLGTGRGYTF. DNA of the CDR3: TGCAGCGTAGAACCTAAACTAGGGACAGGGCGCGGCTACACCTTC.

The V and J genes are TRBV7-9 and TRBJ1-2; perhaps TRBD1 as D (6 bases). The germline V and J ends were trimmed by 4 bases and 5 bases, with 8 bases remaining between them. Germline CDR1 is SEHNR and CDR2 is FQNEAQ (reference sequence). The CDR3 is 12 amino acids. CDR3 coding DNA: TGTGCCAGCAGCTCAGGGGCTTATGGCTACACCTTC. Its translation is CASSSGAYGYTF.

This clone came up once. V gene TRBV6-6 combines with J gene TRBJ2-7, with a weak D call TRBD2 (6 bases). Trimming pared 5 bases from V and 3 bases from J, leaving 20 bases between. Per germline, CDR1 MNHNY and CDR2 SVGAGI (reference sequence). The CDR3 contains 16 residues. CDR3 bases: TGTGCCAGCAGTCGCTCCGGGACTCAAACCGGCTACGAGCAGTACTTC. Translating it yields CASSRSGTQTGYEQYF.

There are a few counts of this clone. V and J are TRBV2 and TRBJ1-5; no clear D gene. V was trimmed by 7 bases and J by 4 bases, leaving 14 bases between them. There are 14 residues in the CDR3. The germline V gene has CDR1 SNHLY and CDR2 FYNNEI. The CDR3 spells CASNPGRPNQPQHF. The CDR3 nucleotides are TGTGCCAGCAACCCCGGGAGACCGAATCAGCCCCAGCATTTT.

This rearrangement joins TRBV19 to TRBJ1-1; D unresolved. Germline V gene lookup returns CDR1 LNHDA and CDR2 SQIVND (reference sequence). This CDR3 comprises 14 residues. Trimming stripped 6 bases from V and 1 base from J, with 12 bases between. The chain's CDR3 is CASSGNGWNTEAFF. The CDR3 bases are TGTGCCAGTAGCGGTAACGGTTGGAACACTGAAGCTTTCTTT.

In DNA form, the CDR3 reads TGTGCCAGCAGCCAAGAACCGGGTGCCTACGAGCAGTACTTC. Its protein product is CASSQEPGAYEQYF. V gene TRBV14 combines with J gene TRBJ2-7, with D unresolved. Trimming cost V 0 bases and J 2 bases, with 8 bases left between them. Germline-derived CDR1 and CDR2 are SGHDN and FVKESK. This CDR3 contains 14 residues.

This rearrangement joins TRBV6-6 to TRBJ2-7, with a tentative D call TRBD2 (5 bases). CDR1 is MNHNY, CDR2 SVGAGI, per germline (reference sequence). Trimming removed 4 bases from V and 0 bases from J, with 13 bases in between. The CDR3 totals 15 residues. The CDR3, as DNA: TGTGCCAGCAGTTTACGATCTGGGAGCTCCTACGAGCAGTACTTC. Translated: CASSLRSGSSYEQYF.

The chain couples TRBV9 to TRBJ2-3; D possibly corresponds to TRBD2 (6 bases). CDR1 and CDR2 from the germline V gene are SGDLS and YYNGEE. The germline V and J ends were trimmed by 3 bases and 1 base, with 15 bases remaining between them. This CDR3 spans 16 amino acids. The CDR3 coding sequence is TGTGCCAGCAGCGAAGGGGACTCCCACGGCACAGATACGCAGTATTTT. This translates into CASSEGDSHGTDTQYF.

This clone was seen once. Because the CDR3 is missing its conserved closing phenylalanine or tryptophan, this is likely a read error. The DNA is omitted, as the CDR3 cannot be located on it reliably, and the CDR3 follows TCRdb's listing. The rearrangement uses TRBV27 and TRBJ2-7; the table assigns TRBD2, which was not confirmed against the DNA. Per germline, CDR1 MNHEY and CDR2 SMNVEV (reference sequence). Termini included, the CDR3 measures 8 amino acids. CDR3 residues: CASSVPGL.